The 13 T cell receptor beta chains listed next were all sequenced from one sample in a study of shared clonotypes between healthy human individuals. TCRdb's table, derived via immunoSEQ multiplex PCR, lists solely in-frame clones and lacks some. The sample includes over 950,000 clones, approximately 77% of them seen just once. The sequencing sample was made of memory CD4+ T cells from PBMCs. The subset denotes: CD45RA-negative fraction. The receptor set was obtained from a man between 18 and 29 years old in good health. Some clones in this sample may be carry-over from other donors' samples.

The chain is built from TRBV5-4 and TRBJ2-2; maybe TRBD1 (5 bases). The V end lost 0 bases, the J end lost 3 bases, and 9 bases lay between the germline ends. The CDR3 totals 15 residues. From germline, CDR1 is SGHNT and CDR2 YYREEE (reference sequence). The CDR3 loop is CASSLAGADTGELFF. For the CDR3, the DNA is TGTGCCAGCAGCTTGGCTGGGGCGGACACCGGGGAGCTGTTTTTT.

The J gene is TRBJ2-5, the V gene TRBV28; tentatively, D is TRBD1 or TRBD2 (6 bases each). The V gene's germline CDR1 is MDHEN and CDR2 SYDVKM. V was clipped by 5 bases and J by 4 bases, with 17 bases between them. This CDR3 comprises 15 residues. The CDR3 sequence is CASSPRGGRRETQYF. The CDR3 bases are TGTGCCAGCAGTCCCCGTGGGGGGCGGAGAGAGACCCAGTACTTC.

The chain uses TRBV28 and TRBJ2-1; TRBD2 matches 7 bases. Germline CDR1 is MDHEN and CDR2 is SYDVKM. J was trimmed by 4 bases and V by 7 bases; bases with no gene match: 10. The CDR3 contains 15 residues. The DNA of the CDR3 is TGTGCCAGCAACACCGGGACTACAAAGTACAATGAGCAGTTCTTC. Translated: CASNTGTTKYNEQFF.

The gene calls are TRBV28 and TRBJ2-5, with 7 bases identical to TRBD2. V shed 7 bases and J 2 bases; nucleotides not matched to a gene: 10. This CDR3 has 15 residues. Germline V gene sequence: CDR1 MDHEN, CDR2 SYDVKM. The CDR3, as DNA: TGTGCCAGCATGTTGGCGGGAGCGCTACAAGAGACCCAGTACTTC. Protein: CASMLAGALQETQYF.

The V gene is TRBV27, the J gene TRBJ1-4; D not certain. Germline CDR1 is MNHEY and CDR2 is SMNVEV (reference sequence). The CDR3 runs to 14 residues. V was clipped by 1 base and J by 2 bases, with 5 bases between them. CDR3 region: CASSLYGTNEKLFF. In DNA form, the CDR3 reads TGTGCCAGCAGTTTATACGGTACTAATGAAAAACTGTTTTTT.

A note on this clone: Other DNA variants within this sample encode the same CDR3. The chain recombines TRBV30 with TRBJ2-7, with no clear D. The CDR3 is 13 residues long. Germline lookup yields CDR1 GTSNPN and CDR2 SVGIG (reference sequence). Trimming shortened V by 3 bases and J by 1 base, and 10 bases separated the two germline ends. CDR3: CAWSPGPSYEQYF. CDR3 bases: TGTGCCTGGAGCCCTGGACCTTCCTACGAGCAGTACTTC.

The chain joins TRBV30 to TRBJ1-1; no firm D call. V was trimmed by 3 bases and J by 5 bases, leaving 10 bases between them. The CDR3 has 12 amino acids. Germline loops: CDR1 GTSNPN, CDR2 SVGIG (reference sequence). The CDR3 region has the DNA TGTGCCTGGAGGGGAGATAGGACTGAAGCTTTCTTT. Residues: CAWRGDRTEAFF.

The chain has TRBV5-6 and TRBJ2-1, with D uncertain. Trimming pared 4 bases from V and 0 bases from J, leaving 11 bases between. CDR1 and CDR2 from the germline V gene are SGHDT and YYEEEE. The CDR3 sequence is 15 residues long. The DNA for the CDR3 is TGTGCCAGCAGCGCCCCCCGAAGCTCCTACAATGAGCAGTTCTTC. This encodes CASSAPRSSYNEQFF. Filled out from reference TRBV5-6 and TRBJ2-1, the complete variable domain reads DAGVTQSPTHLIKTRGQQVTLRCSPKSGHDTVSWYQQALGQGPQFIFQYYEEEERQRGNFPDRFSGHQFPNYSSELNVNALLLGDSALYLCASSAPRSSYNEQFFGPGTRLTVL.

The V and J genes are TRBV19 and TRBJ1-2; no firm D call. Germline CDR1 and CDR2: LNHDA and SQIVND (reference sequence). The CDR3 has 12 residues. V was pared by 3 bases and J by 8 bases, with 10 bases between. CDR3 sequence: CASSMRGSGYTF. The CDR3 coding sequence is TGTGCCAGTAGTATGCGAGGCAGCGGCTACACCTTC. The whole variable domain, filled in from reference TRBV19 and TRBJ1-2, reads DGGITQSPKYLFRKEGQNVTLSCEQNLNHDAMYWYRQDPGQGLRLIYYSQIVNDFQKGDIAEGYSVSREKKESFPLTVTSAQKNPTAFYLCASSMRGSGYTFGSGTRLTVV.

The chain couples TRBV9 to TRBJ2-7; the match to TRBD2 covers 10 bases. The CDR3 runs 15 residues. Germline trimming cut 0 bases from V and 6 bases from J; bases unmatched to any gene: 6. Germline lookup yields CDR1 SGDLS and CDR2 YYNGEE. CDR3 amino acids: CASSVGLAGASEQYF. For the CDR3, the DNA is TGTGCCAGCAGCGTAGGGCTAGCGGGAGCGAGCGAGCAGTACTTC. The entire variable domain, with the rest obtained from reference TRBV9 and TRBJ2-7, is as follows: DSGVTQTPKHLITATGQRVTLRCSPRSGDLSVYWYQQSLDQGLQFLIQYYNGEERAKGNILERFSAQQFPDLHSELNLSSLELGDSALYFCASSVGLAGASEQYFGPGTRLTVT.

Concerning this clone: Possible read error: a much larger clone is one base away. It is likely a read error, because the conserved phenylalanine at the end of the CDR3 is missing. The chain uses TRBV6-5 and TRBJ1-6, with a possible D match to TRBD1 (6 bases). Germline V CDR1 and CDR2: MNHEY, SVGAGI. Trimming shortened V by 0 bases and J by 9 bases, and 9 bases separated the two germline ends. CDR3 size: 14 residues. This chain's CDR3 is CASSYSGGSSPLHL. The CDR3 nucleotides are TGTGCCAGCAGTTACTCGGGGGGCTCTTCACCCCTCCACCTT.

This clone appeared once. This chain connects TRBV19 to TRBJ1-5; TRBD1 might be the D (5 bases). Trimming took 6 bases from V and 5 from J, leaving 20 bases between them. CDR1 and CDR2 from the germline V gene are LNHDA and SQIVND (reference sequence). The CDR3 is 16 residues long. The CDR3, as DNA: TGTGCCAGTAGACTGACAGCGTCACAATTTCATCAGCCCCAGCATTTT. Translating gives CASRLTASQFHQPQHF.

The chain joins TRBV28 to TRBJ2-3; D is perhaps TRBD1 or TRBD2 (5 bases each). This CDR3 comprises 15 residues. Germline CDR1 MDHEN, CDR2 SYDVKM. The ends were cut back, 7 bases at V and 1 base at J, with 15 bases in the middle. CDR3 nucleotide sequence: TGTGCCAGCAACACGCCGAGGGGCGGCACAGATACGCAGTATTTT. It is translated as CASNTPRGGTDTQYF.